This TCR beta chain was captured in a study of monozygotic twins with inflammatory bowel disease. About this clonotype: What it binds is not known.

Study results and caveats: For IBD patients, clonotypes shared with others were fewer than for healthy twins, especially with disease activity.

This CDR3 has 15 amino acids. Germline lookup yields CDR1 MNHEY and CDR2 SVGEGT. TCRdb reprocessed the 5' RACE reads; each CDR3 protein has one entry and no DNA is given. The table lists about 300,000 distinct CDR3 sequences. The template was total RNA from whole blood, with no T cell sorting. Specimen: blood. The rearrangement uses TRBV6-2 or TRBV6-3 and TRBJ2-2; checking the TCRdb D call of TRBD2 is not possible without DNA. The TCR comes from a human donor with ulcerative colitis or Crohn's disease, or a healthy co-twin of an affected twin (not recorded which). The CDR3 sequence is CASSYGGINTGELFF.